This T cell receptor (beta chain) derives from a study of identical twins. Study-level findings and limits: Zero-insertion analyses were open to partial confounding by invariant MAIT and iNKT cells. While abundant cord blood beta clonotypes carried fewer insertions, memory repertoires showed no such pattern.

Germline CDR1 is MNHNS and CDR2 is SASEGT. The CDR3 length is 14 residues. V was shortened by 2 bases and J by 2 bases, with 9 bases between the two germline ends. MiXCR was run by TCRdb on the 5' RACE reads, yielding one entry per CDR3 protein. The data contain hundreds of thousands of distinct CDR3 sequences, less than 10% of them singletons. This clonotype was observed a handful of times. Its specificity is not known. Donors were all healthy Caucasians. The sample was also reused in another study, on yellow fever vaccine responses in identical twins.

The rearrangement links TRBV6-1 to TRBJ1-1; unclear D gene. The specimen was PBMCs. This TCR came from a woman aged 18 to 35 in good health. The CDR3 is CASSESGGNTEAFF. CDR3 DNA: TGTGCCAGCAGTGAATCGGGCGGAAACACTGAAGCTTTCTTT.